Below, one T cell receptor beta chain is given with its context. Antigen specificity is unknown. The sample belongs to a study of OX40 agonist ivuxolimab in advanced cancers. About the study: Checkpoint inhibitors had been given previously to roughly 40% of patients. Study-wide findings and caveats: Individuals who were partial responders at 0.1-3.0 mg/kg had clonal expansion that ranked among the lowest.

V dropped 6 bases and J dropped 7; count of bases not matched to a gene: 10. The germline CDR1 and CDR2 sequences are SGHRS and YFSETQ. The CDR3 loop spans 15 amino acids. Method: immunoSEQ multiplex PCR; TCRdb's copy keeps in-frame clones and lacks some. Of 45,000 to 55,000 clones in the sample, approximately 85% were seen once. The source was CD4+ or CD8+ T cells sorted from blood, collected in a trial of the OX40 agonist ivuxolimab. This sequence originates from an adult with an advanced solid tumor such as melanoma, head and neck, liver or kidney cancer. The rearrangement links TRBV5-1 to TRBJ2-7; 13 bases line up with TRBD2. The CDR3 DNA is TGCGCCAGCAACTGGGGGACTAGCGGGGAGGATGAGCAGTACTTC. Residues: CASNWGTSGEDEQYF.